In this sample, the clone carrying this T cell receptor (beta chain) turned up a few times. The target antigen is unknown. Germline V gene sequence: CDR1 LNHDA, CDR2 SQIVND (reference sequence). V lost 2 bases and J lost 2; bases outside the gene matches: 10. The CDR3 is made up of 17 amino acids. The data were obtained in a study of metastatic and nonmetastatic thyroid tumors. About the study: From malignant and benign thyroid patients, repertoires in blood and in tumor or nodule tissue were compared.

Before thyroid surgery, none of the patients had received any treatment. General study points: As reported, TCR beta diversity in blood and tumor was significantly higher in malignant thyroid tumors than in benign nodules.

As processed by the authors: The study built a papillary thyroid cancer distant-metastasis classifier from CDR3 differences across clinicopathological groups. TCRdb reprocessed the PCR reads using MiXCR. TCRdb's processing, not the study's, gives the V and J calls here. Among fewer than 35,000 clones listed, 25% to 30% were seen once. Sequences were obtained from blood. This chain uses TRBV19 with TRBJ2-7, with 9 bases fitting TRBD1. The receptor comes from a female donor with papillary thyroid cancer or a benign thyroid nodule (not recorded which). Some clones in this sample may be carry-over from other donors' samples. This chain's CDR3 is CASSISHMDRGTYEQYF. The CDR3 nucleotides are TGTGCCAGTAGTATATCTCATATGGACAGGGGCACCTACGAGCAGTACTTC.